This T cell receptor (beta chain) was retrieved from a study of shared clonotypes between healthy human individuals. Per the authors' pipeline: In the immunoSEQ data, sequences were junction-only and lacked quality scores, so filtering differed. Produced via immunoSEQ multiplex PCR; TCRdb's table is partial and in-frame only. Clone size and V and J calls were adopted from that table, with D and trimming inferred from the DNA. This table holds under 1 million clones, about 96% found once. The count of this clone is one. Its antigen is unidentified. The same CDR3 can be traced to other DNA sequences in this sample. The naive CD8 population came from CD45RO-negative cells selected for CCR7, without terminally differentiated effector memory CD45RA+ cells. Whole-study results and caveats: Larger richness was generally estimated for naive than memory subsets.

This TCR was sampled from a man in his thirties or forties in good health. Material for sequencing was naive CD8+ T cells sorted from blood.

The chain's CDR3 is CASSQDRGYEQYF. For the CDR3, the DNA is TGCGCCAGCAGCCAAGATAGGGGTTACGAGCAGTACTTC. The chain combines TRBV4-1 with TRBJ2-7, with D possibly matching TRBD1 (5 bases). The V and J ends lost 0 bases and 4 bases respectively, with 7 bases between them. Germline CDR1 is MGHRA and CDR2 is YSYEKL. This CDR3 is built from 13 residues.